Sequencing of this T cell receptor beta chain was carried out in a study of regulatory T cells in long-lasting Graves disease. Overall study context: Those with persistent Graves' disease had received antithyroid drugs for over 5 years with positive TSH receptor antibodies. Whole-study results and caveats: Accuracy was possibly reduced by small sample size.

Sequencing libraries for TCR beta were prepared with iRepertoire HTBI primers and Arm-PCR of CDR3 regions. TCRdb passed the multiplex PCR reads through MiXCR, listing each CDR3 protein once. The sample includes about 470,000 distinct CDR3 sequences, 20% of them seen just once. Notes on this clonotype: The target antigen is unknown.

The junction had 10 bases not matched to a gene; V was cut back by 5 bases and J by 3 bases. Germline V CDR1 and CDR2: LNHDA, SQIVND (reference sequence). The CDR3 has 15 residues. Time point: persistent/refractory GD, antithyroid drugs over 5 years with positive TRAb. The authors made the TCR library using RNA they extracted from PBMCs. The TCR was taken from a female donor with Graves disease. This material consisted of peripheral blood mononuclear cells (PBMCs), taken when the disease was refractory, from a patient treated with antithyroid drugs. V gene TRBV19 combines with J gene TRBJ2-7, with TRBD1 identical over 7 bases. Written as DNA, the CDR3 is TGTGCCAGTAGTTTGACACGGGACAGCTTCTACGAGCAGTACTTC. Translating gives CASSLTRDSFYEQYF.